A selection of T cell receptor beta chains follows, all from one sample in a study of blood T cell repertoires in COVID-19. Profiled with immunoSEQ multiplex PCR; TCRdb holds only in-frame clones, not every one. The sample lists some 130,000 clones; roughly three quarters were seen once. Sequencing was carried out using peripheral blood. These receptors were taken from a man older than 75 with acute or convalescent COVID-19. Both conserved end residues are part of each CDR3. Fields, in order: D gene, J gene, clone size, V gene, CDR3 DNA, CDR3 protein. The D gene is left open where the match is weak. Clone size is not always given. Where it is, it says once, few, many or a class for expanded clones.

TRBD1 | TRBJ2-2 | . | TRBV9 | TGTGCCAGCAGCGTCGCCCCGACAGGGTACACCGGGGAGCTGTTTTTT | CASSVAPTGYTGELFF
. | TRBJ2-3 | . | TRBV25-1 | TGTGCCAGCAGTGAAGATTTCTATCGCACAGATACGCAGTATTTT | CASSEDFYRTDTQYF
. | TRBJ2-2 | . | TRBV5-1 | TGCGCCAGCAGCTCGGGTTCGACAGGCTGGGCCGGGGAGCTGTTTTTT | CASSSGSTGWAGELFF
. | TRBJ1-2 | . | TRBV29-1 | TGCAGCGTTGAAGAGGGCCGTCAGGGAGGTGCCCGGGATGGCTACACCTTC | CSVEEGRQGGARDGYTF
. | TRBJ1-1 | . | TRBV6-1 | TGTGCCAGCAGTGAAAGTTTTGGGGGCCGGACTGAAGCTTTCTTT | CASSESFGGRTEAFF
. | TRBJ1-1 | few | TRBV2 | TGTGCCAGCAGTGATAGGACAAGGATAAACACTGAAGCTTTCTTT | CASSDRTRINTEAFF
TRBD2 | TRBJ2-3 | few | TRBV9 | TGTGCCAGCAGCGCAGCGGGGGGGCTTGGAGATACGCAGTATTTT | CASSAAGGLGDTQYF
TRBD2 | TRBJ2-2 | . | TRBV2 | TGTGCCAGCAGTGCACCGCCTAGCGGGGGGAAGAACACCGGGGAGCTGTTTTTT | CASSAPPSGGKNTGELFF
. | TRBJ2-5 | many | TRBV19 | TGTGCCAGTAGTATAGGTCGAGGCAGAGAAGAGACCCAGTACTTC | CASSIGRGREETQYF
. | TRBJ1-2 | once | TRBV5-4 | TGTGCCAGCAACGTCGTGGGGGCCGATGGCTACACCTTC | CASNVVGADGYTF
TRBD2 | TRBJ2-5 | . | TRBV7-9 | TGTGCCAGTGCCCCGGGAGGTGGGACCCAGTACTTC | CASAPGGGTQYF
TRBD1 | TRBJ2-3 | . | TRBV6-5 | TGTGCCAGCAGTCAAAACATACAGGGGTCAGATACGCAGTATTTT | CASSQNIQGSDTQYF
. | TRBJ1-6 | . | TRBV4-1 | TGCGCCAGCAGCCAAGATGGCGGGAGCTCCTATAATTCACCCCTCCACTTT | CASSQDGGSSYNSPLHF
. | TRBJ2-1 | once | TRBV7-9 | TGTGCCAGCATTAACTACAATGAGCAGTTCTTC | CASINYNEQFF
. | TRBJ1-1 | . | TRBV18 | TGTGCCAGCAAAGCGATGAACACTGAAGCTTTCTTT | CASKAMNTEAFF
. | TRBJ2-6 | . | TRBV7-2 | TGTGCCAGCAGCCACCCCCCAGCAGGGTATATCTCTGGGGCCAACGTCCTGACTTTC | CASSHPPAGYISGANVLTF
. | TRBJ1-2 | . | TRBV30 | TGTGCCTGGAGTGTTGGCCCGACATATGGCTACACCTTC | CAWSVGPTYGYTF
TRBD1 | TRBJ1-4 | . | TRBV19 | TGTGCCACCTTAGACAGGGGGTATGAAAAACTGTTTTTT | CATLDRGYEKLFF
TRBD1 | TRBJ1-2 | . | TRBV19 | TGTGCCAGTAGTGGGGGGACAGGCCTCTATGGCTACACCTTC | CASSGGTGLYGYTF
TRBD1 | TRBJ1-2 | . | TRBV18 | TGTGCCAGCTCACCAAATCGACAGGGGGGGCTTCATATAACCTTC | CASSPNRQGGLHITF
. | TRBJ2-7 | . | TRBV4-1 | TGCGCCAGCAGCCAAGGAGCGTTGCGGGGGCCCTCCTACGAGCAGTACTTC | CASSQGALRGPSYEQYF
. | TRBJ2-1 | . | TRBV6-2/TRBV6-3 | TGTGCCAGCAGTTACTCGGGCGGGTTCGGCAATGAGCAGTTCTTC | CASSYSGGFGNEQFF
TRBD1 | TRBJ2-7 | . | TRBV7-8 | TGTGCCAGCAGCTTAGCCCCAGGGGGCGGCTACGAGCAGTACTTC | CASSLAPGGGYEQYF
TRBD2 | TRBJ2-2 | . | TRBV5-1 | TGCGCCAGCAGCTTTGGTAGCGGGGGGGCCGGCACCGGGGAGCTGTTTTTT | CASSFGSGGAGTGELFF
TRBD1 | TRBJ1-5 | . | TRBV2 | TGTGCCAGCACCTTTACCGGGACAGGGGGTGGAAGAAGCAATCAGCCCCAGCATTTT | CASTFTGTGGGRSNQPQHF
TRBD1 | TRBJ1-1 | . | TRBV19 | TGTGCCAGCACAGCCTGGGACAGGCCTTCTGAAGCTTTCTTT | CASTAWDRPSEAFF
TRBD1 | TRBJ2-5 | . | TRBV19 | TGTGCCAGAAAACCCGGGACAGCCCAAGAGACCCAGTACTTC | CARKPGTAQETQYF
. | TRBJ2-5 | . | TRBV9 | TGTGCCAGCAGCGTAGGAAGCGAGGAGACCCAGTACTTC | CASSVGSEETQYF
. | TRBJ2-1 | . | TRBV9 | TGTGCCAGCAGCGTCACCTTAACGGGTGAGCAGTTCTTC | CASSVTLTGEQFF
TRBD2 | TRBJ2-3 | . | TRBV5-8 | TGTGCCAGCAGTTCCACCGGGACTAGCGGGGGGACAGATACGCAGTATTTT | CASSSTGTSGGTDTQYF
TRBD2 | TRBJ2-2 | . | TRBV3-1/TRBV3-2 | TGTGCCAGCAGCCAGCGGGGGGGCCCCGGGGAGCTGTTTTTT | CASSQRGGPGELFF
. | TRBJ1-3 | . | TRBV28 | TGTGCCAGCAGCTCCGGGTCCGGTGGAAACACCATATATTTT | CASSSGSGGNTIYF
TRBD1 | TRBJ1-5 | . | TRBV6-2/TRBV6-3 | TGTGCCAGCAGTAGATATCCGGGACAGGGGGCCCCCGAGGATTTT | CASSRYPGQGAPEDF
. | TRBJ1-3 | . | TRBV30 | TGTGCCTGGAGCGCAACCCGTCTCAGGGATAGCGGAAACACCATATATTTT | CAWSATRLRDSGNTIYF
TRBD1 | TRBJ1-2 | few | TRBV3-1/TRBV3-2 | TGTGCCAGCAGCCAGGGGACAGGGGGCGCCTATGGCTACACCTTC | CASSQGTGGAYGYTF
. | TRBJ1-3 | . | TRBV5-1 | TGCGCCAGCAGCTTGCAAGGGGCTGGAAACACCATATATTTT | CASSLQGAGNTIYF
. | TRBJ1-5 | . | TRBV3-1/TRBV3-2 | TGTGCCTACTGGATAACGGACAGCCATAGCAATCAGCCCCAGCATTTT | CAYWITDSHSNQPQHF
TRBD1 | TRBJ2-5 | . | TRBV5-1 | TGCGCCAGCAGCTCAACACAGGGGCCGGGGGAGACCCAGTACTTC | CASSSTQGPGETQYF
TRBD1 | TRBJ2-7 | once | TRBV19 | TGTGCCAGTAGTATGACAGGGACGATACCGAGCGAGCAGTACTTC | CASSMTGTIPSEQYF
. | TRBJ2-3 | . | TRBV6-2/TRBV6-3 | TGTGCCAGCACCCCCGGGGGTACAGGTACGCAGTATTTT | CASTPGGTGTQYF
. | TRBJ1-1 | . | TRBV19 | TGTGCCAGTAGTATTCTGCGGAACACTGAAGCTTTCTTT | CASSILRNTEAFF